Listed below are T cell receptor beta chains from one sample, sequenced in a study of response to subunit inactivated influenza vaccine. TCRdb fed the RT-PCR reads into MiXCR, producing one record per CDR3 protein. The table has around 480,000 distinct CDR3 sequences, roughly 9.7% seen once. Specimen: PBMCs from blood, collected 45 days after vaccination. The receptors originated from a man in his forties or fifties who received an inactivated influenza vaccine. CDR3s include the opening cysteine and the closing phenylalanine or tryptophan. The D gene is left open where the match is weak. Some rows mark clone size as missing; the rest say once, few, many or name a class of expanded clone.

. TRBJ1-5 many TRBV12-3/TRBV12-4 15 CASSQSGGENQPQHF TGTGCCAGCAGTCAGTCCGGGGGCGAGAATCAGCCCCAGCATTTT
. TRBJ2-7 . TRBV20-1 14 CSAKGTGGTYEQYF TGCAGTGCTAAGGGAACTGGGGGTACCTACGAGCAGTACTTC
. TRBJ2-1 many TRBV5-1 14 CASSRDPTYNEQFF TGCGCCAGCAGCAGGGACCCGACGTACAATGAGCAGTTCTTC
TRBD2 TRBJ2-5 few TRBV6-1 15 CASSKAGGLQETQYF TGTGCCAGCAGTAAAGCGGGGGGACTTCAAGAGACCCAGTACTTC
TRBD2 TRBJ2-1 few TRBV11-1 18 CASSSPTSGGAGFNEQFF TGTGCCAGCAGCTCCCCGACTAGCGGGGGGGCCGGGTTCAATGAGCAGTTCTTC
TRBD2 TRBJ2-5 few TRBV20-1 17 CSARVPVGTSGSPTQYF TGCAGTGCTAGGGTACCCGTGGGGACTAGCGGGAGTCCGACCCAGTACTTC
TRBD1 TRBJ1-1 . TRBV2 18 CTFSPADRGSRANTEAFF TGTACCTTCAGTCCCGCCGACAGGGGCAGTCGGGCGAACACTGAAGCTTTCTTT
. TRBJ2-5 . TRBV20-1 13 CSARGQGRETQYF TGCAGTGCTAGAGGGCAGGGGCGAGAGACCCAGTACTTC
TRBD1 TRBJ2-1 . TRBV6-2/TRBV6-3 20 CASSYSRTGQGSSSYNEQFF TGTGCCAGCAGTTACTCTCGTACGGGACAGGGCTCCTCATCCTACAATGAGCAGTTCTTC
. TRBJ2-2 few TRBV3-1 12 CASSQEGRELFF TGTGCCAGCAGCCAAGAAGGTCGGGAGCTGTTTTTT
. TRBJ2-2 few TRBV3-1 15 CASSSRVGITGELFF TGTGCCAGCAGCTCTCGTGTGGGGATCACCGGGGAGCTGTTTTTT
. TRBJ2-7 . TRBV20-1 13 CSVDGGISYEQYF TGCAGTGTTGATGGGGGGATCTCCTACGAGCAGTACTTC
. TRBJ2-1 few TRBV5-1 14 CASSLDRQANEQFF TGCGCCAGCAGCTTGGACCGGCAGGCCAATGAGCAGTTCTTC
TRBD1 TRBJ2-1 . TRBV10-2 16 CASSESRTGLNNEQFF TGCGCCAGCAGTGAGTCGAGGACAGGGCTCAACAATGAGCAGTTCTTC
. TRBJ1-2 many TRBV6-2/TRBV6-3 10 CASRDYGYTF TGTGCCAGCAGGGACTATGGCTACACCTTC
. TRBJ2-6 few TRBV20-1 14 CSARSGAGANVLTF TGCAGTGCTAGATCGGGGGCTGGGGCCAACGTCCTGACTTTC
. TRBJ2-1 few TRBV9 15 CASSVGRGSYNEQFF TGTGCCAGCAGCGTAGGCCGGGGCTCCTACAATGAGCAGTTCTTC
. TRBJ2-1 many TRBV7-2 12 CASSQFYNEQFF TGTGCCAGCAGCCAGTTCTACAATGAGCAGTTCTTC
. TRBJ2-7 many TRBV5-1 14 CASSVQSESYEQYF TGCGCCAGCAGCGTCCAGTCGGAGTCCTACGAGCAGTACTTC
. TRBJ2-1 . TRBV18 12 CASSPARNEQFF TGTGCCAGCTCACCAGCTCGGAATGAGCAGTTCTTC
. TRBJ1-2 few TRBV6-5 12 CASKEGGWGYTF TGTGCCAGCAAAGAAGGGGGTTGGGGCTACACCTTC
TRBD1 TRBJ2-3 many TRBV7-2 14 CASSSRQGTDTQYF TGTGCCAGCAGCTCAAGACAGGGAACAGATACGCAGTATTTT
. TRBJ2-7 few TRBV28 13 CASTEGDLYEQYF TGTGCCTCCACTGAGGGGGACTTGTACGAGCAGTACTTC
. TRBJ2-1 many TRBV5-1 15 CASRATGDSYNEQFF TGCGCCAGCCGAGCTACGGGAGACTCCTACAATGAGCAGTTCTTC
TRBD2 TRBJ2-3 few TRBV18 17 CASSPPGLASNGHTQYF TGTGCCAGCTCACCCCCGGGACTAGCGTCAAACGGGCATACGCAGTATTTT
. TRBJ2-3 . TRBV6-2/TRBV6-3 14 CASSYSGTSDTQYF TGTGCCAGCAGTTACTCGGGTACTTCCGATACGCAGTATTTT
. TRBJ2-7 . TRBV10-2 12 CASSEPLYEQYF TGCGCCAGCAGTGAGCCCTTATACGAGCAGTACTTC